Each of the 18 T cell receptor beta chains below was sequenced from the same sample in a study of control samples from healthy donors and cancer patients. The repertoire was sequenced with immunoSEQ multiplex PCR; TCRdb's copy has only in-frame clones and lacks some. The data show 90,000 to 150,000 clones, with approximately 90% seen just once and approximately 8% held by the top ten. Sequenced input: blood. The source is a woman aged 18-30 years in good health.

The genes are TRBV5-6 and TRBJ2-2; TRBD2 might be the D (5 bases). CDR1 SGHDT and CDR2 YYEEEE come from the germline V gene. This CDR3 has 13 amino acids. With 4 bases removed from V and 8 bases from J, the gap between germline ends came to 12 bases. CDR3 amino acids: CASSGRIAGELFF. CDR3 DNA sequence: TGTGCCAGCAGCGGACGAATAGCGGGGGAGCTGTTTTTT.

The V gene is TRBV9, the J gene TRBJ1-1, with 8 bases aligning to TRBD1. The junction had 9 bases not matched to a gene; V was cut back by 0 bases and J by 11 bases. The CDR3 runs to 14 residues. The germline V gene has CDR1 SGDLS and CDR2 YYNGEE. The DNA for the CDR3 is TGTGCCAGCAGCGTAGTGGACAGGGTCGCTGGGGCTTTCTTT. It is translated as CASSVVDRVAGAFF.

CDR3 residues: CASSLAGRGETQYF. CDR3 nucleotide sequence: TGTGCCAGCAGCTTAGCGGGAAGGGGGGAGACCCAGTACTTC. The chain has TRBV7-3 and TRBJ2-5; either TRBD1 or TRBD2 may fit D (6 bases each). The V gene lost 2 bases and the J gene lost 5 bases, with 12 bases spanning the gap. Germline assignment: CDR1 SGHTA and CDR2 FQGTGA. The CDR3 sequence is 14 residues long.

This clone was seen only once. The chain has TRBV19 and TRBJ1-1, with D possibly TRBD1 on 5 matching bases. The CDR3 covers 14 residues. Germline V gene data show CDR1 as LNHDA and CDR2 as SQIVND (reference sequence). V was trimmed by 9 bases and J by 4 bases, leaving 18 bases between them. Here the CDR3 DNA reads TGTGCCAGCCGGGGGTGGGTAGTGGGCACTGAAGCTTTCTTT. Its protein product is CASRGWVVGTEAFF.

The chain joins TRBV21-1 to TRBJ1-5. TRBV21-1 is noted as a pseudogene. CDR3 length: 15 amino acids. For the CDR3, the DNA is TGTGCCAGCAGCAGGGACCGGGACCCCGATCAGCCCCAGCATTTT. It codes for CASSRDRDPDQPQHF.

The chain couples TRBV6-2 or TRBV6-3 to TRBJ2-3; the match to TRBD2 covers 9 bases. The CDR3 is 16 residues long. J was trimmed by 3 bases and V by 4 bases; bases with no gene match: 8. Germline-derived CDR1 and CDR2 are MNHEY and SVGEGT. The CDR3 region has the DNA TGTGCCAGCAGTTTCTATAGCGGGAGACCGACAGATACGCAGTATTTT. Translated: CASSFYSGRPTDTQYF.

This clone was recorded once. This sequence joins TRBV6-5 and TRBJ2-1, with D perhaps TRBD2 (5 bases). The length of the CDR3 is 13 residues. The germline V and J ends were trimmed by 2 bases and 8 bases, with 10 bases remaining between them. Per germline, CDR1 MNHEY and CDR2 SVGAGI. CDR3 DNA: TGTGCCAGCAGTTACCGGGGAATATATGAGCAGTTCTTC. This gives the protein CASSYRGIYEQFF.

The CDR3 region is CASGLGGREQYF. The CDR3 DNA is TGTGCTAGTGGTTTAGGGGGGCGCGAGCAGTACTTC. The chain uses TRBV12-5 and TRBJ2-7, with D perhaps being TRBD1 or TRBD2 (6 bases each). Germline V gives CDR1 LGHNT, CDR2 FRNRAP. Trimming cost V 3 bases and J 6 bases, with 9 bases left between them. The CDR3 sequence is 12 residues long.

The chain links TRBV7-9 to TRBJ2-2; maybe TRBD2 (5 bases). The CDR3 has 16 amino acids. The germline CDR1 and CDR2 sequences are SEHNR and FQNEAQ (reference sequence). V gave up 1 base and J gave up 1 base, with 10 bases separating them. The CDR3 spells CASSLVGAENTGELFF. The CDR3 DNA reads as TGTGCCAGCAGCTTAGTAGGAGCGGAGAACACCGGGGAGCTGTTTTTT.

This clone appeared a few times. This sample includes further DNA sequences coding for the same CDR3. The chain uses TRBV9 and TRBJ2-6; 15 nucleotides align to TRBD2. CDR1 SGDLS and CDR2 YYNGEE come from the germline V gene. The CDR3 spans 20 residues. V lost 0 bases, J lost 2 bases, and 6 bases stayed unmatched. The CDR3 region has the DNA TGTGCCAGCAGCGTAGGGACTAGCGGGAGGGGGAGGGCTGGGGCCAACGTCCTGACTTTC. Residues: CASSVGTSGRGRAGANVLTF.

The CDR3 is CAWSVPDAVGETQYF. The CDR3 nucleotides are TGTGCCTGGAGTGTCCCCGACGCGGTTGGGGAGACCCAGTACTTC. The chain links TRBV30 to TRBJ2-5; D gene uncertain. This CDR3 region has 15 residues. Germline CDR1 GTSNPN, CDR2 SVGIG (reference sequence). The V end was cut by 0 bases, the J end by 5 bases, with 16 bases between.

V and J are TRBV28 and TRBJ2-3; D remains unclear. This CDR3 is 12 amino acids long. Looked up from germline, CDR1 is MDHEN and CDR2 is SYDVKM. Trimming pared 6 bases from V and 2 bases from J, leaving 6 bases between. The CDR3 sequence is CASRPFTDTQYF. As DNA, the CDR3 is TGTGCCAGCAGGCCGTTCACAGATACGCAGTATTTT.

The rearrangement joins TRBV7-9 to TRBJ2-1; 8 positions match TRBD1. The junction had 19 bases not matched to a gene; V was cut back by 5 bases and J by 10 bases. Germline assignment: CDR1 SEHNR and CDR2 FQNEAQ (reference sequence). The CDR3 has 17 residues. This CDR3 reads CASSVGRSRDRGWEQFF. The CDR3 nucleotides read TGTGCCAGCAGCGTAGGACGGTCCAGAGACAGGGGTTGGGAGCAGTTCTTC.

The chain combines TRBV7-2 with TRBJ2-4; no clear D. The CDR3 extends over 15 amino acids. Germline V gives CDR1 SGHTA, CDR2 FQGNSA. V lost 1 base, J lost 0 bases, and 7 bases lay in between. In DNA form, the CDR3 reads TGTGCCAGCAGCTTAGGAAGAATAGCCAAAAACATTCAGTACTTC. Encoded protein: CASSLGRIAKNIQYF.

As regards this clone: The same CDR3 is also encoded by other DNA sequences in this sample. The genes are TRBV28 and TRBJ1-4; D is unclear. V was pared by 3 bases and J by 0 bases, with 8 bases between. The CDR3 contains 15 residues. Looked up from germline, CDR1 is MDHEN and CDR2 is SYDVKM. The CDR3 sequence is CASSLPGATNEKLFF. DNA for the CDR3: TGTGCCAGCAGTTTGCCAGGAGCAACTAATGAAAAACTGTTTTTT.

This rearrangement joins TRBV7-2 to TRBJ1-3; TRBD1 aligns across 7 bases. CDR1 is SGHTA and CDR2 is FQGNSA in the germline V gene. The length of the CDR3 is 19 residues. V shed 5 bases, J shed 4 bases, and the junction held 20 bases outside the gene matches. In DNA, the CDR3 is TGTGCCAGCAGCCCGCAGACTCCTTTTTTAACAGGGGCGGGAAACACCATATATTTT. It translates to CASSPQTPFLTGAGNTIYF. Supplemented by reference TRBV7-2 and TRBJ1-3, the full variable domain reads GAGVSQSPSNKVTEKGKDVELRCDPISGHTALYWYRQSLGQGLEFLIYFQGNSAPDKSGLPSDRFSAERTGGSVSTLTIQRTQQEDSAVYLCASSPQTPFLTGAGNTIYFGEGSWLTVV.

The V call is TRBV15, the J call TRBJ1-2; TRBD1 is a possible D gene (5 bases). The CDR3 is made up of 14 amino acids. Per germline, CDR1 LNHNV and CDR2 YYDKDF (reference sequence). Trimming pared 5 bases from V and 4 bases from J, leaving 14 bases between. The CDR3 bases are TGTGCCACCAGCTTTCGGGGGGTACCCTATGGCTACACCTTC. Translation: CATSFRGVPYGYTF.

The chain links TRBV6-6 to TRBJ2-1; a possible D gene is TRBD2 (6 bases). CDR3 length: 14 residues. Deletions cut 8 bases from V and 5 bases from J, with 16 bases between. Germline V gene data show CDR1 as MNHNY and CDR2 as SVGAGI (reference sequence). The CDR3 region is CASRGASVNNEQFF. CDR3 bases: TGTGCCAGCCGTGGGGCTAGCGTAAACAATGAGCAGTTCTTC.